This entry describes one T cell receptor (beta chain). The antigen remains unidentified. Each patient was aged 18 to 65 and had newly diagnosed hyperthyroidism of under 2 months' duration. This record belongs to a study of T cells in Graves' hyperthyroidism and ophthalmopathy. Points from the study as a whole: Most thyroid-expanded clonotypes above 0.001 were also found in blood.

RNA transcripts provided the source from which TCR beta CDR3 regions were amplified. The primer set for the first-round RT-PCR of the TCR CDR3 was HTBI. One entry per CDR3 protein, called by TCRdb with MiXCR from the multiplex PCR reads. The sample records under 400,000 distinct CDR3 sequences, 20% to 25% being singletons. Germline V gives CDR1 MNHEY, CDR2 SMNVEV (reference sequence). The trim removed 5 bases at V and 8 bases at J, leaving 7 bases unmatched. The CDR3 has 15 residues. Sample: blood. This sequence originates from a man aged 50-59 years with Graves' hyperthyroidism. The chain employs TRBV27 and TRBJ2-1; TRBD2 aligns across 12 bases. CDR3 amino acids: CASSARLAGVHEQFF. Here the CDR3 DNA reads TGTGCCAGCAGTGCCCGACTAGCGGGAGTACATGAGCAGTTCTTC.